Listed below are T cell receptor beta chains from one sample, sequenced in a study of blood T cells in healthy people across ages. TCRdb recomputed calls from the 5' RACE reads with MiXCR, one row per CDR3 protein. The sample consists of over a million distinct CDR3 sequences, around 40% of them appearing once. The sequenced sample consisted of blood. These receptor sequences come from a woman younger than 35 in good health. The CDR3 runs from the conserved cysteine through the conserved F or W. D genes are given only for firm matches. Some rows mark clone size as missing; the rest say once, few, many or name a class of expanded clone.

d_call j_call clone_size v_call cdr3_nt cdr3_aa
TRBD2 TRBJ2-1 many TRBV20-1 TGCAGTGCCGGACTAGCGGGGGGAGACTACAATGAGCAGTTCTTC CSAGLAGGDYNEQFF
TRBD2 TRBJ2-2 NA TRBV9 TGTGCCAGCAGCGAACTAGCGGGGACGAATACCGGGGAGCTGTTTTTT CASSELAGTNTGELFF
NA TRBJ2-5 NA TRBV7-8 TGTGCCAGCAGACGAATTCTAGCGGCCAGGGGAGAGACCCAGTACTTC CASRRILAARGETQYF
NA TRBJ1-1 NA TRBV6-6 TGTGCCAGCAGTTACGAGGGGAAGGGTCAAGCTTTCTTT CASSYEGKGQAFF
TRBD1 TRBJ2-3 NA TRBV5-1 TGCGCCAGCAGCTTGTACCCAGGGACAGGGAGCACAGATACGCAGTATTTT CASSLYPGTGSTDTQYF
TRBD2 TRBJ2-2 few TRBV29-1 TGCAGCGTTAGTGGGAGGGCCTCCGGGGAGCTGTTTTTT CSVSGRASGELFF
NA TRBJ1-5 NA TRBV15 TGTGCCACCAGCAGAGATTCCCGGGGCAATCAGCCCCAGCATTTT CATSRDSRGNQPQHF
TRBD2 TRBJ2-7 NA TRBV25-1 TGTGCCAGCAGTGATGAGACGGGACTAGCGGGAAACTACGAGCAGTACTTC CASSDETGLAGNYEQYF
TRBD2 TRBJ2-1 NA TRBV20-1 TGCAGTGCTAGCGGGAGGGCCTATTACAATGAGCAGTTCTTC CSASGRAYYNEQFF
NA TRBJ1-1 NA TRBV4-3 TGCGCCAGCAGCCAAGACGAGGCGGAGAACACTGAAGCTTTCTTT CASSQDEAENTEAFF
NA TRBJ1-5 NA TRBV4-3 TGCGCCAGCAGCCAAGACGGGACAAGGCGTAATCAGCCCCAGCATTTT CASSQDGTRRNQPQHF
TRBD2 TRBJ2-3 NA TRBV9 TGTGCCAGCACCCTTGGGACTAGCGGGACTAGCACAGATACGCAGTATTTT CASTLGTSGTSTDTQYF
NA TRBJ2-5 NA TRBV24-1 TGTGCCACCAGTGATCCGACAGGCAATGAGCAGTACTTC CATSDPTGNEQYF